These T cell receptor beta chains were read from a single sample in a study of blood T cell repertoires in COVID-19. Profiling relied on immunoSEQ multiplex PCR, and the TCRdb table lists in-frame clones only, not all of them. This sample carries roughly 84,000 clones, roughly 76% of them seen once, and the ten largest clones take about 4.2%. Sequenced sample: peripheral blood. The source of these receptors is a woman between 50 and 59 years old with acute or convalescent COVID-19. Both conserved end residues are part of each CDR3. A D gene is named only where the DNA matches it firmly. Clone size is given for some rows only: seen once, a few or many times, or a class if the clone is expanded.

TRBV28	TRBJ1-6	-	few	TGTGCCAGCAGACCTCAGGACAGTCTCAGCTCACCCCTCCACTTT	CASRPQDSLSSPLHF
TRBV6-5	TRBJ1-5	TRBD1	few	TGTGCCAGCAGTCAGGACAGGTTCAGGCAGCCCCAGCATTTT	CASSQDRFRQPQHF
TRBV27	TRBJ1-2	TRBD1	few	TGTGCCAGCAGTCGCGGACAGGCTAACTATGGCTACACCTTC	CASSRGQANYGYTF
TRBV5-5	TRBJ2-5	TRBD2	-	TGTGCCAGCAGCCCGGGACTAGCGGTCCAAGAGACCCAGTACTTC	CASSPGLAVQETQYF
TRBV7-9	TRBJ1-2	-	-	TGTGCCAGCAGCTTATCCAGGGAAGGGAATGGCTACACCTTC	CASSLSREGNGYTF
TRBV19	TRBJ2-2	-	-	TGTGCCAGTAGTACAGGGAACACCGGGGAGCTGTTTTTT	CASSTGNTGELFF
TRBV9	TRBJ2-2	TRBD1	-	TGTGCCAGCAGCGTCCGACAGGGGGCGAACACCGGGGAGCTGTTTTTT	CASSVRQGANTGELFF
TRBV27	TRBJ1-2	TRBD1	-	TGTGCCAGCAGACCCAGACAGGGGAGCAATAGCTATGGCTACACCTTC	CASRPRQGSNSYGYTF
TRBV3-1/TRBV3-2	TRBJ1-1	-	once	TGTGCCAGCAGCCAAGACGTCGAAGCTTTCTTT	CASSQDVEAFF
TRBV11-2	TRBJ1-1	-	-	TGTGCCAGCAGCTTCCAGGAGAACACTGAAGCTTTCTTT	CASSFQENTEAFF
TRBV19	TRBJ2-7	-	-	TGTGCCAGTAGTATAGCGGCAGGGCTACGCGAGCAGTACTTC	CASSIAAGLREQYF
TRBV3-1/TRBV3-2	TRBJ2-7	TRBD2	-	TGTGCCAGCAGCCAAAAGGGGGGACTAGCGGATGGCGAGCAGTACTTC	CASSQKGGLADGEQYF
TRBV3-1/TRBV3-2	TRBJ1-1	TRBD1	-	TGTGCCAGCAGCCCGAGGACAGGGAACACTGAAGCTTTCTTT	CASSPRTGNTEAFF
TRBV19	TRBJ1-1	-	-	TGTGCCAGTAGTATAGACTTTGGGCAGCAAGCTTTCTTT	CASSIDFGQQAFF
TRBV5-4	TRBJ1-2	-	-	TGTGCCAGCAGCTTCAGGGGCGGTGGATATGGCTACACCTTC	CASSFRGGGYGYTF
TRBV11-2	TRBJ2-2	TRBD2	-	TGTGCCAGCAGCTTAGAATGGGGGGGGGCCGGGGAGCTGTTTTTT	CASSLEWGGAGELFF
TRBV28	TRBJ1-5	TRBD1	-	TGTGCCAGCAGCCTAACCGGGACAGGCGCATATAGCAATCAGCCCCAGCATTTT	CASSLTGTGAYSNQPQHF
TRBV6-5	TRBJ1-4	TRBD1	-	TGTGCCAGCAGTACGGGACAGGGGGCCGAGGAAAAACTGTTTTTT	CASSTGQGAEEKLFF
TRBV7-8	TRBJ2-1	TRBD1	few	TGTGCCAGCACCTTAAGGGACAGGGGTTTCGGTTCCGATGAGCAGTTCTTC	CASTLRDRGFGSDEQFF
TRBV29-1	TRBJ2-3	TRBD2	-	TGCAGCGTTGAAGGCCTCATCTCTAGCGGGGGGGCGTCAGATACGCAGTATTTT	CSVEGLISSGGASDTQYF
TRBV6-6	TRBJ1-5	-	once	TGTGCCAGCAGAACGCCCGGGGGGAGCAATCAGCCCCAGCATTTT	CASRTPGGSNQPQHF
TRBV15	TRBJ2-1	TRBD1	once	TGTGCCACCAACCCGGGACAGAGCTCCTACAATGAGCAGTTCTTC	CATNPGQSSYNEQFF
TRBV5-1	TRBJ1-5	-	-	TGCGCCAGCAGCTCGGGGGTGGGTCAGCCCCAGCATTTT	CASSSGVGQPQHF
TRBV5-1	TRBJ1-6	-	-	TGCGCCAGCAGCGCGGCAGGGGTAAATTCACCCCTCCACTTT	CASSAAGVNSPLHF
TRBV4-2	TRBJ2-2	-	once	TGTGCCAGCAGCCCCGTCGCCGGGGAGCTGTTTTTT	CASSPVAGELFF
TRBV10-3	TRBJ1-2	TRBD1	-	TGTGCCATCAGTAGACAGGGGGACTATGGCTACACCTTC	CAISRQGDYGYTF
TRBV5-1	TRBJ1-1	TRBD1	-	TGCGCCAGCAGCTTAACCGGACAGGGGGCCAACACTGAAGCTTTCTTT	CASSLTGQGANTEAFF
TRBV2	TRBJ1-4	-	-	TGTGCCAGCAGTGAACAACTCGATGCAACTAATGAAAAACTGTTTTTT	CASSEQLDATNEKLFF
TRBV14	TRBJ2-2	-	-	TGTGCCAGCAGCCAGCGTATCTCCGGGGAGCTGTTTTTT	CASSQRISGELFF
TRBV6-2/TRBV6-3	TRBJ2-7	-	-	TGTGCCAGCAGTTACCCAGTTATGACTTACGAGCAGTACTTC	CASSYPVMTYEQYF
TRBV11-2	TRBJ2-5	TRBD2	-	TGTGCCAGCAGCGAGAGGTCCAGCGGGGGGCAAGAGACCCAGTACTTC	CASSERSSGGQETQYF
TRBV7-2	TRBJ1-1	-	-	TGTGCCAGCAGCTTAGAGGTGGGGCCTGGAACTGAAGCTTTCTTT	CASSLEVGPGTEAFF
TRBV11-2	TRBJ1-1	TRBD1	-	TGTGCCAGCAGCTTGGACAGGGTGCAAGCTTTCTTT	CASSLDRVQAFF
TRBV7-2	TRBJ2-2	TRBD2	few	TGTGCCAGCAGCTGGGGACTAGCGGGGGTCCCGAACACCGGGGAGCTGTTTTTT	CASSWGLAGVPNTGELFF
TRBV7-6	TRBJ2-1	TRBD2	-	TGTGCCAGCAGACTCGGGGGGGTCAATGAGCAGTTCTTC	CASRLGGVNEQFF